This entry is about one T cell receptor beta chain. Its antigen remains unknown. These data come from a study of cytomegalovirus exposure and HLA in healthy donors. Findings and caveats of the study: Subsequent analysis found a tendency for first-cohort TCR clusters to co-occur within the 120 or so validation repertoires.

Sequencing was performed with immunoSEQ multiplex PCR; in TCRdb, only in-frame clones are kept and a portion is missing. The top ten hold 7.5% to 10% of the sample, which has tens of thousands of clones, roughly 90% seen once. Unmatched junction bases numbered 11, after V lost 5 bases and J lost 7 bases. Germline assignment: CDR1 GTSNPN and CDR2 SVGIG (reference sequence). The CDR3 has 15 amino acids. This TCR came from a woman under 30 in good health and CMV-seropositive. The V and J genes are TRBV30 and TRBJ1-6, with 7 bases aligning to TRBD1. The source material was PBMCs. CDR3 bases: TGTGCCTGGTCCCCCCTGACAGGGCGGAATTCACCCCTCCACTTT. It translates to CAWSPLTGRNSPLHF.